This T cell receptor beta chain was sequenced for a study of CD8 T cells in ankylosing spondylitis. This clonotype occurred many times. It was by quantitative 5'-RACE with molecular barcodes that TCR beta libraries were made. TCRdb re-called the 5' RACE reads with MiXCR, one entry per CDR3 protein. The data hold around 210,000 distinct CDR3 sequences, with roughly 8% observed a single time. This CDR3 is built from 15 residues. V shed 0 bases and J shed 1 base, with 9 bases lying between them. Germline assignment: CDR1 SGHTA and CDR2 FQGTGA. The V and J genes are TRBV7-3 and TRBJ1-1; D gene ambiguous. The TCR comes from a female donor with ankylosing spondylitis or in good health (not recorded which). Sequenced: blood, either unsorted or a sorted T cell fraction (not recorded which). In nucleotides, the CDR3 is TGTGCCAGCAGCTTAACAGGGCAGACGAACACTGAAGCTTTCTTT. Translated, it gives CASSLTGQTNTEAFF.